This TCR beta chain was captured in a study of blood T cell repertoires in COVID-19. Study background: PBMCs, B-cell-depleted T cells, or T cells provided the cDNA or gDNA that made up the material.

The method was immunoSEQ multiplex PCR; TCRdb's version includes in-frame clones alone and lacks a portion of them. The sample comprises approximately 280,000 clones, about 89% of which are singletons, and approximately 12% rests with the top ten. Germline V gene sequence: CDR1 MNHEY, CDR2 SVGEGT. This CDR3 is built from 17 residues. Trimming removed 0 bases from V and 1 base from J, with 16 bases in between. The sample consisted of peripheral blood. The rearrangement links TRBV6-2 or TRBV6-3 to TRBJ2-7; D gene unclear. This TCR was recovered from an older woman with acute or convalescent COVID-19. The DNA of the CDR3 is TGTGCCAGCAGTTACTCGAAGAGTCGAGCGCCTTCCTACGAGCAGTACTTC. It codes for CASSYSKSRAPSYEQYF.